What follows are 15 T cell receptor beta chains derived from one specimen sequenced in a study of tissue T cells after allogeneic stem cell transplantation. The method was immunoSEQ multiplex PCR; TCRdb's version includes in-frame clones alone and lacks a portion of them. In the table there are about 22,000 clones, approximately 77% of which are singletons. The sequencing input was spleen. The receptors here all came from a female BALB/c mouse in good health. The MHC haplotype recorded for the strain is H2-d.

Regarding this clone: Here the gene names and germline are mouse. Read data end 1 residue before the CDR3 end; the end is taken from the germline J gene. This rearrangement joins TRBV4 to TRBJ2-5; 9 bases map to TRBD1. The junction had 5 bases not matched to a gene; V was cut back by 4 bases and J by 0 bases. CDR3 length: 16 amino acids. CDR1 and CDR2 from the germline V gene are LGHDT and YNNKQL (reference sequence). This CDR3 reads CASSSPGTGNQDTQYF. The sequenced CDR3 bases are TGTGCCAGCAGCTCTCCCGGGACAGGGAACCAAGACACCCAGTAC. Using reference TRBV4 and TRBJ2-5 for the parts outside the CDR3, the full variable domain is ETAVFQTPNYHVTQVGNEVSFNCKQTLGHDTMYWYKQDSKKLLKIMFSYNNKQLIVNETVPRRFSPQSSDKAHLNLRIKSVEPEDSAVYLCASSSPGTGNQDTQYFGPGTRLLVL.

Worth noting for this clone: These gene names are mouse names. The CDR3 end lies 1 residue beyond the end of the read and is filled in from the germline J gene. The rearrangement links TRBV31 to TRBJ2-1; D gene unclear. V lost 0 bases and J 5 bases, leaving 5 bases between the germline ends. Germline loops: CDR1 GKSSPN, CDR2 SITVG. This CDR3 is built from 12 residues. CDR3 in amino acids: CAWSLLDAEQFF. CDR3 bases read: TGTGCCTGGAGTCTTTTGGATGCTGAGCAGTTC.

With regard to this clone: Gene labels here are mouse ones. The DNA ends 1 residue before the CDR3 does, and the rest of the CDR3 is filled in from the germline J gene. J is TRBJ2-5 and V is TRBV31, with 9 nucleotides matching TRBD2. The CDR3 runs 13 residues. Germline V gives CDR1 GKSSPN, CDR2 SITVG. The V gene end was trimmed by 3 bases and the J gene end by 4 bases; junction bases not matched to a gene: 2. CDR3 DNA, as far as it was read: TGTGCCTGGAGACTGGGGGGCAAAGACACCCAGTAC. Translated, it gives CAWRLGGKDTQY. The CDR3 in full is CAWRLGGKDTQYF.

A word on this clone: Germline and genes: mouse. The CDR3 extends 1 residue past the end of the read, so its final part is completed from the germline J gene. The rearrangement joins TRBV13-3 to TRBJ1-2; 12 nucleotides line up with TRBD1. Germline lookup yields CDR1 NNHDY and CDR2 SYVADS. This CDR3 has 16 residues. J was trimmed by 0 bases and V by 2 bases; bases with no gene match: 2. The CDR3 bases that were read are TGTGCCAGCAGTGAAGGGACAGGGGGCACAAACTCCGACTACACC. It translates to CASSEGTGGTNSDYT. The CDR3 in full is CASSEGTGGTNSDYTF.

This clone was picked up a small number of times. Gene names denote mouse genes. The CDR3 end lies 1 residue beyond the end of the read and is filled in from the germline J gene. J is TRBJ1-5 and V is TRBV1; TRBD1 is a possible D gene (5 bases). The CDR3 extends over 13 amino acids. Germline CDR1 is NSQYPW and CDR2 is LRSPGD (reference sequence). V gave up 3 bases and J gave up 7 bases, with 10 bases separating them. CDR3 DNA (partial): TGCACCTGCAGTGCCGACAGTACTCAGGCTCCGCTT. The encoded protein is CTCSADSTQAPL. From start to end, the CDR3 is CTCSADSTQAPLF.

Details on this clone: Here the gene names and germline are mouse. The CDR3 extends 1 residue past the end of the read, so its final part is completed from the germline J gene. The chain couples TRBV13-2 to TRBJ2-4, with 8 bases that match TRBD2. The V gene end was trimmed by 2 bases and the J gene end by 0 bases; junction bases not matched to a gene: 5. Looked up from germline, CDR1 is NNHNN and CDR2 is SYGAGS (reference sequence). The CDR3 has 16 residues. The sequenced CDR3 bases are TGTGCCAGCGGTGACGGGGGGGGCGGGAGTCAAAACACCTTGTAC. As protein: CASGDGGGGSQNTLY. The CDR3 reads in full as CASGDGGGGSQNTLYF.

Points on this clone: Gene names and germline match the mouse. The CDR3 end lies 1 residue beyond the end of the read and is filled in from the germline J gene. V usage is TRBV29 and J usage is TRBJ2-7; D is perhaps TRBD1 (5 bases). The CDR3 runs to 11 residues. Per the germline V gene, CDR1 is MSHET and CDR2 is SYDVDS. Between the trimmed V and J ends, which lost 6 bases and 4 bases, there was a span of 7 bases. The sequenced CDR3 bases are TGTGCTAGCAGGGACAAATATGAACAGTAC. Translated: CASRDKYEQY. The CDR3 reads in full as CASRDKYEQYF.

Of note for this clone: The germline and genes are mouse ones. The CDR3 is cut off 1 residue early in the read; its end comes from the germline J gene. The chain combines TRBV13-1 with TRBJ1-3; D ambiguous. Trimming shortened V by 6 bases and J by 0 bases, and 7 bases separated the two germline ends. This CDR3 has 13 amino acids. Germline V lookup: CDR1 NSHNY, CDR2 SYGAGN. The CDR3 DNA, read in part, is TGTGCCAGCAAAGACAATTCTGGAAATACGCTCTAT. This gives the protein CASKDNSGNTLY. The whole CDR3 protein is CASKDNSGNTLYF.

For this clone: Gene names are the mouse ones. The CDR3 end falls 1 residue outside the read, so it is completed with the germline J gene. The chain employs TRBV19 and TRBJ1-1, with 8 bases matching TRBD1. The trim removed 4 bases at V and 4 bases at J, leaving 6 bases unmatched. The CDR3 runs 14 residues. CDR1 is FNHDT and CDR2 is SITEND in the germline V gene (reference sequence). CDR3 DNA (partial): TGTGCCAGCAGTTCCGACAGGGGAGGCACAGAAGTCTTC. It translates to CASSSDRGGTEVF. The whole CDR3 protein reads CASSSDRGGTEVFF.

A note on this clone: The gene symbols are mouse symbols. The read is 1 residue too short to cover the CDR3 end, so that end is filled in from the germline J gene. The chain carries TRBV13-2 and TRBJ2-2, with D unresolved. CDR1 and CDR2 (germline): NNHNN, SYGAGS (reference sequence). Trimming stripped 1 base from V and 6 bases from J, with 7 bases between. The CDR3 runs 13 residues. The CDR3 spells CASGDRGSGQLYF. Incomplete CDR3 DNA: TGTGCCAGCGGTGATCGAGGGTCCGGGCAGCTCTAC.

Regarding this clone: Gene names denote mouse genes. The observed sequence ends 1 residue before the CDR3 terminus, with the missing tail filled in from the germline J gene. This chain connects TRBV1 to TRBJ2-1; TRBD2 aligns across 10 bases. V shed 2 bases and J 4 bases; nucleotides not matched to a gene: 2. This CDR3 is 15 amino acids long. CDR1 NSQYPW and CDR2 LRSPGD come from the germline V gene (reference sequence). CDR3 protein: CTCSATGLGYAEQFF. CDR3 bases read: TGCACCTGCAGTGCAACGGGACTGGGGTATGCTGAGCAGTTC.

As regards this clone: Gene names denote mouse genes. The read ends 1 residue before the CDR3 terminus; that terminus is restored from the germline J gene. The identical CDR3 is also encoded by other nucleotide sequences in the sample. The chain is built from TRBV13-2 and TRBJ2-4, with D uncertain. This CDR3 is built from 13 residues. Trimming left V 1 base short and J 0 bases short, with 3 bases between. Looked up from germline, CDR1 is NNHNN and CDR2 is SYGAGS (reference sequence). CDR3 in amino acids: CASGDLSQNTLYF. The part of the CDR3 DNA that was read is TGTGCCAGCGGTGATCTTAGTCAAAACACCTTGTAC.

To note about this clone: Here the gene names and germline are mouse. The CDR3 extends 1 residue past the end of the read, so its final part is completed from the germline J gene. The chain has TRBV2 and TRBJ2-5; TRBD2 matches at 7 bases. With V trimmed by 1 base and J by 2 bases, 0 bases remained unmatched. Germline-derived CDR1 and CDR2 are LGHNA and YSYQKL. The CDR3 totals 14 residues. CDR3 amino acids: CASSQGLGQDTQYF. The sequenced CDR3 bases are TGTGCCAGCAGCCAAGGACTGGGCCAAGACACCCAGTAC.

Notes on this clone: The listed genes are named as in mouse. The missing CDR3 end, 1 residue past where the read stops, is filled in from the germline J gene. This chain connects TRBV3 to TRBJ2-7; D possibly uses TRBD1 or TRBD2 (5 bases each). Germline CDR1 SNHLY, CDR2 FYNGKV (reference sequence). The V and J ends lost 4 bases and 1 base respectively, with 5 bases between them. The CDR3 covers 12 residues. The CDR3 bases that were read are TGTGCCAGCAGCTGGGGGTCCTATGAACAGTAC. As protein: CASSWGSYEQY. The full CDR3 sequence reads CASSWGSYEQYF. The full variable domain, rest sourced from reference TRBV3 and TRBJ2-7, is GPKVLQIPSHQIIDMGQMVTLNCDPVSNHLYFYWYKQILGQQMEFLVNFYNGKVMEKSKLFKDQFSVERPDGSYFTLKIQPTALEDSAVYFCASSWGSYEQYFGPGTRLTVL.

In the case of this clone: The germline and genes are mouse ones. The sequenced fragment ends 1 residue before the CDR3 boundary, so the rest is inferred from the germline J gene. This sequence joins TRBV2 and TRBJ2-2, with D perhaps matching TRBD1 (6 bases). The V gene's germline CDR1 is LGHNA and CDR2 YSYQKL. The V gene lost 0 bases and the J gene lost 6 bases, with 8 bases spanning the gap. The CDR3 length is 14 residues. This CDR3 is CASSQESGAGQLYF. The covered CDR3 bases are TGTGCCAGCAGCCAAGAATCAGGGGCCGGGCAGCTCTAC.